These 13 T cell receptor beta chains were sequenced from one sample in a study of blood T cell repertoires in COVID-19. Sequencing was performed with immunoSEQ multiplex PCR; in TCRdb, only in-frame clones are kept and a portion is missing. The data show around 270,000 clones, approximately 87% seen once. The sample taken for sequencing was peripheral blood. The source is a woman between 50 and 59 years old with acute or convalescent COVID-19.

The chain links TRBV5-4 to TRBJ1-1; D may be TRBD1 (5 bases). The V gene lost 0 bases and the J gene lost 3 bases, with 12 bases spanning the gap. CDR3 size: 15 residues. Per germline, CDR1 SGHNT and CDR2 YYREEE (reference sequence). CDR3 nucleotides: TGTGCCAGCAGCTTGGAGGTGCGGGGGTACACTGAAGCTTTCTTT. Its translation is CASSLEVRGYTEAFF.

The rearrangement links TRBV6-5 to TRBJ1-4; TRBD1 aligns across 8 bases. V shed 6 bases, J shed 6 bases, and the junction held 6 bases outside the gene matches. The germline CDR1 and CDR2 sequences are MNHEY and SVGAGI. This CDR3 is built from 14 residues. The CDR3 reads CASRPTGEHEKLFF. For the CDR3, the DNA is TGTGCCAGCAGGCCGACAGGGGAACATGAAAAACTGTTTTTT.

This chain links TRBV7-8 with TRBJ2-1; 15 bases map to TRBD2. Trimming removed 5 bases from V and 15 bases from J; junction bases left unmatched: 11. CDR1 is SGHVS, CDR2 FQNEAQ, per germline. The CDR3 length is 15 residues. The CDR3 DNA follows: TGTGCCAGCAGCCCGGGACTAGCGGGAGGAAGGGGTCGGTTCTTC. It is translated as CASSPGLAGGRGRFF.

V is TRBV7-9 and J is TRBJ2-2, with 12 bases that match TRBD2. The ends lost 3 bases at V and 6 bases at J; junction bases unmatched: 5. The CDR3 spans 16 residues. Germline CDR1 and CDR2: SEHNR and FQNEAQ (reference sequence). The CDR3 bases are TGTGCCAGCAGCTTCGCCCTAGCGGGAGGGCCCGGGGAGCTGTTTTTT. It translates to CASSFALAGGPGELFF.

The rearrangement uses TRBV15 and TRBJ1-3; TRBD1 is a possible D gene (6 bases). This CDR3 has 14 residues. V was cut by 6 bases and J by 4 bases, with 13 bases left in between. CDR1 LNHNV and CDR2 YYDKDF come from the germline V gene (reference sequence). Here the CDR3 DNA reads TGTGCCACCAGTGTCAGGGGCAGCGGAAACACCATATATTTT. Translation: CATSVRGSGNTIYF.

This chain links TRBV6-6 with TRBJ1-6, with no clear D. V shed 7 bases and J shed 11 bases, with 12 bases lying between them. The germline CDR1 and CDR2 sequences are MNHNY and SVGAGI (reference sequence). CDR3 length equals 12 residues. The CDR3: CASNEGLAPLHF. DNA of the CDR3: TGTGCCAGCAACGAGGGTTTGGCACCCCTCCACTTT.

This clone was seen a few times. V usage is TRBV5-1 and J usage is TRBJ1-6; D gene ambiguous. The CDR3 covers 15 residues. The ends were cut back, 4 bases at V and 2 bases at J, with 10 bases in the middle. In germline, CDR1 is SGHRS, CDR2 YFSETQ. The CDR3 here is CASSPRQTYNSPLHF. CDR3 in DNA: TGCGCCAGCAGCCCCAGACAAACCTATAATTCACCCCTCCACTTT.

This rearrangement joins TRBV4-1 to TRBJ2-3, with D tentatively TRBD2 (5 bases). V lost 1 base, J lost 6 bases, and 5 bases lay in between. Germline lookup yields CDR1 MGHRA and CDR2 YSYEKL. The CDR3 contains 12 residues. The CDR3 nucleotides are TGCGCCAGCAGCCAAGGAGGGGATACGCAGTATTTT. It specifies CASSQGGDTQYF.

On this clone: This same CDR3 is encoded by further DNA sequences in the sample. The genes are TRBV28 and TRBJ2-7; D uncertain. V dropped 7 bases and J dropped 1 base, with 8 bases sitting between them. The CDR3 spans 12 residues. Germline V gene lookup returns CDR1 MDHEN and CDR2 SYDVKM. CDR3 sequence (DNA): TGTGCCAGCACTACGTCGTCCTACGAGCAGTACTTC. Translation: CASTTSSYEQYF.

This clone was counted only a few times. The chain employs TRBV25-1 and TRBJ2-7, with unresolved D. The V and J ends lost 3 bases and 2 bases respectively, with 5 bases between them. The CDR3 sequence is 12 residues long. Germline V gene data show CDR1 as MGHDK and CDR2 as SYGVNS. The DNA of the CDR3 is TGTGCCAGCAGTGACCGTACCTACGAGCAGTACTTC. This sequence encodes CASSDRTYEQYF.

The chain joins TRBV7-6 to TRBJ1-1; 8 nucleotides agree with TRBD1. Germline V gene sequence: CDR1 SGHVS, CDR2 FNYEAQ. V trimming: 5 bases; J trimming: 5 bases; junction bases outside the gene matches: 16. The CDR3 extends over 17 amino acids. The CDR3 reads CASSLPGYRGIDTEAFF. The DNA of the CDR3 is TGTGCCAGCAGCCTACCGGGGTACAGGGGGATAGATACTGAAGCTTTCTTT.

The chain links TRBV29-1 to TRBJ2-2; 7 nucleotides agree with TRBD1. Germline V gene sequence: CDR1 SQVTM, CDR2 ANQGSEA. The CDR3 extends over 14 amino acids. V lost 3 bases and J lost 2; bases outside the gene matches: 3. The CDR3 loop reads CSVETGLNTGELFF. The CDR3 DNA reads as TGCAGCGTTGAGACAGGGCTAAACACCGGGGAGCTGTTTTTT.

The V gene is TRBV27, the J gene TRBJ2-1, with a weak D call TRBD2 (5 bases). Germline CDR1 reads MNHEY; CDR2 reads SMNVEV (reference sequence). The V end was cut by 3 bases, the J end by 7 bases, with 13 bases between. This CDR3 comprises 14 residues. The CDR3, as DNA: TGTGCCAGCAGTTTCCCGGGGATGTTAAATGAGCAGTTCTTC. Amino acid sequence: CASSFPGMLNEQFF.